The 27 T cell receptor beta chains in this list originate from one sample, sequenced in a study of vaccination and CD4 T cells after COVID-19. For these receptors, no antigen is known. Researchers used the Oncomine TCR Beta short-read assay to sequence DNA from cultured CD4+ T cells. Using its own MiXCR run on the PCR reads, TCRdb lists one record per CDR3 protein. The sample holds about 7,000 distinct CDR3 sequences, 25% seen once. Treatment reported: approximately nine-day PBMC culture with coronavirus spike peptide pools or control peptides (ViraFEST assay). The sequencing here drew on CD4+ T cells from blood, cultured in vitro, taken after SARS-CoV-2 vaccination. Receptors were obtained from a human donor who had recovered from COVID-19.

The chain recombines TRBV28 with TRBJ1-2; weak D call: TRBD1 (6 bases). CDR1 and CDR2 from the germline V gene are MDHEN and SYDVKM. V lost 7 bases and J lost 4, with 13 bases in between. The CDR3 consists of 13 residues. The DNA of the CDR3 is TGTGCCAGCAAACCGGGACACCCCTATGGCTACACCTTC. Its translation: CASKPGHPYGYTF.

This clonotype was detected a few times. The CDR3 coding sequence is TGTGCCAGCAGTTCCATTAGACTAGCGGGAGTGAGTTCTGAGCAGTTCTTC. Protein sequence: CASSSIRLAGVSSEQFF. The rearrangement joins TRBV28 to TRBJ2-1, with TRBD2 matching 12 bases. CDR1 and CDR2 (germline): MDHEN, SYDVKM. Trimming cost V 4 bases and J 9 bases; bases outside gene matches: 13. This CDR3 comprises 17 residues.

This rearrangement joins TRBV24-1 to TRBJ2-3; no firm D call. V dropped 0 bases and J dropped 4 bases, with 16 bases sitting between them. The CDR3 extends over 17 amino acids. Germline CDR1 KGHDR, CDR2 SFDVKD. CDR3: CATSDLPAGSNADTQYF. The CDR3 DNA sequence: TGTGCCACCAGTGATTTGCCGGCAGGTTCTAATGCAGATACGCAGTATTTT.

The V call is TRBV28, the J call TRBJ2-2, with D hard to call. CDR1 and CDR2 from the germline V gene are MDHEN and SYDVKM. The CDR3 contains 12 residues. Trimming took 8 bases from V and 1 from J, leaving 5 bases between them. CDR3 nucleotides: TGTGCCAGCGCCGAGAACACCGGGGAGCTGTTTTTT. It encodes CASAENTGELFF.

This clonotype was counted a few times. CDR3 amino acids: CASSRRDRANTGELFF. In DNA, the CDR3 is TGTGCCAGCAGCCGACGGGACAGGGCGAACACCGGGGAGCTGTTTTTT. The genes are TRBV7-2 and TRBJ2-2, with 9 nucleotides matching TRBD1. Germline CDR1 SGHTA, CDR2 FQGNSA. The CDR3 runs to 16 residues. The V segment lost 5 bases and the J segment 0 bases; nucleotides outside the gene matches: 4. Based on the CDR3 plus reference TRBV7-2 and TRBJ2-2, the full variable domain is GAGVSQSPSNKVTEKGKDVELRCDPISGHTALYWYRQSLGQGLEFLIYFQGNSAPDKSGLPSDRFSAERTGGSVSTLTIQRTQQEDSAVYLCASSRRDRANTGELFFGEGSRLTVL.

The chain carries TRBV6-1 and TRBJ1-2; D is undetermined. The CDR3 runs 10 residues. Trimming stripped 1 base from V and 10 bases from J, with 4 bases between. Germline assignment: CDR1 MNHNS and CDR2 SASEGT. This CDR3 reads CASSEGIYTF. CDR3 sequence (DNA): TGTGCCAGCAGTGAAGGTATCTACACCTTC.

The genes are TRBV6-2 or TRBV6-3 and TRBJ2-7, with 7 bases fitting TRBD1. CDR3 length equals 13 residues. From germline, CDR1 is MNHEY and CDR2 SVGEGT. The V segment lost 7 bases and the J segment 2 bases; nucleotides outside the gene matches: 5. The CDR3, as DNA: TGTGCCAGCACTCGGACAGGCGCCTACGAGCAGTACTTC. Translation gives CASTRTGAYEQYF.

This clonotype was observed a handful of times. This sequence joins TRBV20-1 and TRBJ2-7, with TRBD2 matching 7 bases. Germline V gene lookup returns CDR1 DFQATT and CDR2 SNEGSKA (reference sequence). This CDR3 is 14 amino acids long. J gave up 0 bases and V 3 bases, and 5 bases lay outside the gene matches. CDR3 region: CSASATSPSYEQYF. The CDR3 coding sequence is TGCAGTGCTAGCGCGACTAGCCCCTCCTACGAGCAGTACTTC.

The chain has TRBV27 and TRBJ2-7, with 10 bases that match TRBD2. Looked up from germline, CDR1 is MNHEY and CDR2 is SMNVEV (reference sequence). This CDR3 region has 16 residues. V was pared by 0 bases and J by 6 bases, with 8 bases of the junction left unmatched. In DNA form, the CDR3 reads TGTGCCAGCAGTTTATCGATCCTAGCGGGAGCTCTCGAGCAGTACTTC. It is translated as CASSLSILAGALEQYF.

The genes are TRBV19 and TRBJ2-1; 9 nucleotides line up with TRBD2. With 2 bases clipped from V and 4 bases from J, the junction kept 6 bases outside the gene matches. The germline gives CDR1 LNHDA, CDR2 SQIVND (reference sequence). This CDR3 region has 16 residues. CDR3 residues: CASSIWSGGTYNEQFF. The CDR3 DNA is TGTGCCAGTAGTATATGGAGCGGGGGGACGTACAATGAGCAGTTCTTC.

This sequence joins TRBV5-4 and TRBJ2-7; D is perhaps TRBD2 (6 bases). Germline V gene sequence: CDR1 SGHNT, CDR2 YYREEE (reference sequence). CDR3 length: 14 amino acids. The germline V and J ends were trimmed by 4 bases and 0 bases, with 11 bases remaining between them. The CDR3 here is CASSPATSSYEQYF. The CDR3 bases are TGTGCCAGCAGCCCTGCGACTAGCTCCTACGAGCAGTACTTC.

In its sample, this clonotype was seen a few times. The rearrangement links TRBV4-3 to TRBJ1-2; 8 bases agree with TRBD1. Trimming at V came to 8 bases and at J to 8 bases, leaving 10 bases not matched to a gene. This CDR3 comprises 13 residues. Germline V CDR1 and CDR2: LGHNA, YSLEER. CDR3 region: CASRRQGQMGYTF. Here the CDR3 DNA reads TGCGCCAGCCGGAGACAGGGGCAAATGGGCTACACCTTC.

The chain couples TRBV6-1 to TRBJ2-1; 10 positions match TRBD2. Germline assignment: CDR1 MNHNS and CDR2 SASEGT. V trimming: 8 bases; J trimming: 3 bases; junction bases outside the gene matches: 4. This CDR3 comprises 14 residues. This CDR3 is CASQAGGSYNEQFF. The CDR3 region has the DNA TGTGCCAGCCAAGCGGGGGGGAGCTACAATGAGCAGTTCTTC.

V usage is TRBV5-1 and J usage is TRBJ1-1; maybe TRBD1 (5 bases). The CDR3 sequence is 15 residues long. V was shortened by 4 bases and J by 0 bases, with 13 bases between the two germline ends. Germline V CDR1 and CDR2: SGHRS, YFSETQ. The CDR3 region has the DNA TGCGCCAGCAGCCAGGGCGGTACCGTGAACACTGAAGCTTTCTTT. It is translated as CASSQGGTVNTEAFF.

By sample fraction, this clonotype is medium-sized. The chain joins TRBV7-2 to TRBJ2-7, with 7 bases fitting TRBD2. Germline values: CDR1 SGHTA, CDR2 FQGNSA. V dropped 1 base and J dropped 1; count of bases not matched to a gene: 4. The CDR3 covers 15 residues. The DNA of the CDR3 is TGTGCCAGCAGCTTAGGACTAGCCCCGTCCTACGAGCAGTACTTC. Amino acids: CASSLGLAPSYEQYF.

In its sample, this clonotype is medium-sized. The chain uses TRBV2 and TRBJ1-6; D uncertain. The CDR3 loop spans 11 amino acids. Per the germline V gene, CDR1 is SNHLY and CDR2 is FYNNEI. The V end was cut by 6 bases, the J end by 11 bases, with 8 bases between. In DNA form, the CDR3 reads TGTGCCAGCAGGGACGATCCACCCCTCCACTTT. Its translation: CASRDDPPLHF. Looking up the rest from reference TRBV2 and TRBJ1-6 gives the full variable domain: EPEVTQTPSHQVTQMGQEVILRCVPISNHLYFYWYRQILGQKVEFLVSFYNNEISEKSEIFDDQFSVERPDGSNFTLKIRSTKLEDSAMYFCASRDDPPLHFGNGTRLTVT.

The rearrangement joins TRBV21-1 to TRBJ2-1; the table's D call TRBD1 went unverified against the DNA. TRBV21-1 is annotated as a pseudogene. CDR3 length: 15 residues. The CDR3 spells CASSPPKRGWNEQFF. CDR3 nucleotide sequence: TGTGCCAGCAGCCCCCCCAAACGGGGCTGGAATGAGCAGTTCTTC.

A few counts support this clonotype. The gene calls are TRBV29-1 and TRBJ1-1, with D hard to call. The CDR3 runs 11 residues. Trimming left V 7 bases short and J 1 base short, with 7 bases between. Per the germline V gene, CDR1 is SQVTM and CDR2 is ANQGSEA. DNA of the CDR3: TGCAGCGGGCAGTGGAACACTGAAGCTTTCTTT. It specifies CSGQWNTEAFF. Variable domain in full (rest from reference TRBV29-1 and TRBJ1-1): SAVISQKPSRDICQRGTSLTIQCQVDSQVTMMFWYRQQPGQSLTLIATANQGSEATYESGFVIDKFPISRPNLTFSTLTVSNMSPEDSSIYLCSGQWNTEAFFGQGTRLTVV.

This chain joins TRBV28 and TRBJ1-1; 7 bases are a match to TRBD1. This CDR3 is 12 amino acids long. The junction had 3 bases not matched to a gene; V was cut back by 0 bases and J by 11 bases. Germline V gene sequence: CDR1 MDHEN, CDR2 SYDVKM. CDR3 loop: CASSLWTGRAFF. The CDR3 DNA follows: TGTGCCAGCAGTTTATGGACAGGGAGGGCTTTCTTT.

V gene TRBV20-1 combines with J gene TRBJ2-3; 12 nucleotides align to TRBD2. After removal of 3 bases from V and 7 bases from J, the junction contained 5 bases not matched to a gene. The CDR3 spans 14 residues. CDR1 is DFQATT and CDR2 is SNEGSKA in the germline V gene (reference sequence). The CDR3, as DNA: TGCAGTGCTAGCCGACTAGCGGGGGTGTATACGCAGTATTTT. Protein: CSASRLAGVYTQYF.

This clonotype was found once. V usage is TRBV7-9 and J usage is TRBJ2-1, with unresolved D. The CDR3 covers 14 residues. V was shortened by 1 base and J by 2 bases, with 6 bases between the two germline ends. In germline, CDR1 is SEHNR, CDR2 FQNEAQ (reference sequence). CDR3 region: CASSLDTTYNEQFF. The CDR3 region has the DNA TGTGCCAGCAGCTTAGATACAACCTACAATGAGCAGTTCTTC.

As regards this clonotype: A read error may account for a junction end that differs from germline. CDR3: CSASAGVSFNYGHTF. CDR3 coding DNA: TGCAGTGCTAGCGCAGGGGTTTCATTTAACTATGGCCACACCTTC. The chain uses TRBV20-1 and TRBJ1-2, with D tentatively TRBD1 (6 bases). The CDR3 sequence is 15 residues long. CDR1 DFQATT and CDR2 SNEGSKA come from the germline V gene (reference sequence).

This clonotype is classed as medium-sized. The rearrangement uses TRBV7-8 and TRBJ2-7; 7 bases fit TRBD1. CDR3 length: 17 amino acids. The germline V gene encodes CDR1 SGHVS and CDR2 FQNEAQ. The ends lost 2 bases at V and 0 bases at J; junction bases unmatched: 10. Here the CDR3 reads CASSLPRQGSSSYEQYF. CDR3 sequence (DNA): TGTGCCAGCAGCTTACCCCGACAGGGCTCCAGCTCCTACGAGCAGTACTTC.

This clonotype is medium-sized. CDR3 sequence reads: CSAPGGGSYNSPLHF. The CDR3 nucleotides read TGCAGTGCTCCCGGGGGAGGCTCCTATAATTCACCCCTCCACTTT. The rearrangement links TRBV20-1 to TRBJ1-6; D perhaps matches TRBD1 (5 bases). V shed 5 bases and J shed 0 bases, with 11 bases lying between them. The germline V gene encodes CDR1 DFQATT and CDR2 SNEGSKA (reference sequence). This CDR3 contains 15 residues.

The chain is built from TRBV20-1 and TRBJ2-7, with TRBD1 as a possible D gene (6 bases). Trimming pared 5 bases from V and 12 bases from J, leaving 14 bases between. The germline gives CDR1 DFQATT, CDR2 SNEGSKA (reference sequence). The CDR3 contains 10 residues. The CDR3 reads CSAFRGSLYF. The DNA for the CDR3 is TGCAGTGCTTTTAGGGGGTCTCTGTACTTC.

The rearrangement joins TRBV27 to TRBJ2-7; TRBD1 agrees at 8 bases. This CDR3 region has 16 residues. V was clipped by 1 base and J by 5 bases; unmatched bases: 10. Per the germline V gene, CDR1 is MNHEY and CDR2 is SMNVEV (reference sequence). CDR3 in DNA: TGTGCCAGCAGTTTATTCGGACAGGGTTATGGAGACGAGCAGTACTTC. Its protein product is CASSLFGQGYGDEQYF.

J is TRBJ1-3 and V is TRBV7-2; D remains ambiguous. The ends were cut back, 5 bases at V and 0 bases at J, with 14 bases in the middle. The CDR3 runs to 16 residues. The germline gives CDR1 SGHTA, CDR2 FQGNSA. CDR3 protein: CASSTRPLSSGNTIYF. CDR3 sequence (DNA): TGTGCCAGCAGCACGCGACCCCTGAGCTCTGGAAACACCATATATTTT.